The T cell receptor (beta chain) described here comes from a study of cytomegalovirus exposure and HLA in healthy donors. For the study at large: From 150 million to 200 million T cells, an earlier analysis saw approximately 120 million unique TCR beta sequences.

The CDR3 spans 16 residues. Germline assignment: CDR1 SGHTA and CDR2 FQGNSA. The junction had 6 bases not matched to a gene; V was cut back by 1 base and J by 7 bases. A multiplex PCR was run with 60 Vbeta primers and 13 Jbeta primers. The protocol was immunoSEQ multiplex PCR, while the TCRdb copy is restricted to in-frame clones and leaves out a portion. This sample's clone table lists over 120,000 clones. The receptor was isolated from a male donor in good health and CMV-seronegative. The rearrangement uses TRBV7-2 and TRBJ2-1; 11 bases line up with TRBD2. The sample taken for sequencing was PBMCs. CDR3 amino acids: CASSLVSGGAWNEQFF. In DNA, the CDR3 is TGTGCCAGCAGCTTAGTTAGCGGGGGGGCTTGGAATGAGCAGTTCTTC.